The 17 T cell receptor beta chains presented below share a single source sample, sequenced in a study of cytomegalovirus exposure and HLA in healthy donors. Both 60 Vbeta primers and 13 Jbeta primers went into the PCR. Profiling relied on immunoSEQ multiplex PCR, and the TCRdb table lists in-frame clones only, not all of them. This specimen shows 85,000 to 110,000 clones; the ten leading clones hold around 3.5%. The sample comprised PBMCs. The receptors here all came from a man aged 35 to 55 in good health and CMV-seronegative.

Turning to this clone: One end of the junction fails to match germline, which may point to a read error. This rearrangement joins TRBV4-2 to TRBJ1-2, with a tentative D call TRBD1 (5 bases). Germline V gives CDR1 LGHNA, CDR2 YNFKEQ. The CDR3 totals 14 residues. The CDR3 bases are TGTGCCGGCAGCCGGGGAGGGGCGGACTATGGCTACACCTTC. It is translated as CAGSRGGADYGYTF.

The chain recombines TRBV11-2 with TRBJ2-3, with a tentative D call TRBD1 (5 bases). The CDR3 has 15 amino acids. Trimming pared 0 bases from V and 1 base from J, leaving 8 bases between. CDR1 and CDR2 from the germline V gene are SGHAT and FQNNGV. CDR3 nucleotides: TGTGCCAGCAGCTTAGATGGCAGGGGCACAGATACGCAGTATTTT. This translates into CASSLDGRGTDTQYF. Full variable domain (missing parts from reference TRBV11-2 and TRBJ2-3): EAGVAQSPRYKIIEKRQSVAFWCNPISGHATLYWYQQILGQGPKLLIQFQNNGVVDDSQLPKDRFSAERLKGVDSTLKIQPAKLEDSAVYLCASSLDGRGTDTQYFGPGTRLTVL.

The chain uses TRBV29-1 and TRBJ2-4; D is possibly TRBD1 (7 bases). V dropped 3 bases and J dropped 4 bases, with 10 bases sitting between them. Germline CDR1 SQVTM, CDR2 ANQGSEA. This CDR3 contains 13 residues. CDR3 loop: CSVETGTKNIQYF. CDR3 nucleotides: TGCAGCGTTGAGACAGGGACTAAAAACATTCAGTACTTC.

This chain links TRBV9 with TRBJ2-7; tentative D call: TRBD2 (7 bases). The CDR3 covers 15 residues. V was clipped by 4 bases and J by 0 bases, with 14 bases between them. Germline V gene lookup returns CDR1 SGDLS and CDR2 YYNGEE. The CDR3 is CASSPGGATSYEQYF. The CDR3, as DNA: TGTGCCAGCAGCCCTGGGGGGGCCACCTCCTACGAGCAGTACTTC.

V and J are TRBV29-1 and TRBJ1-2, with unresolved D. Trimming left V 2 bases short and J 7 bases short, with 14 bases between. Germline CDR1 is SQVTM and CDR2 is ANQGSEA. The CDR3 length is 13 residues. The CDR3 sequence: CSVETVRLSGYTF. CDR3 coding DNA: TGCAGCGTTGAAACGGTACGGTTGAGTGGCTACACCTTC.

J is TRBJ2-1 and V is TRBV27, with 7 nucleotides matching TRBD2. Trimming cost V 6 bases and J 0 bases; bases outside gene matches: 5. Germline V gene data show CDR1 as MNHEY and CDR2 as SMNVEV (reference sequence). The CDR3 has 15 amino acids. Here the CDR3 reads CASSSSGSSYNEQFF. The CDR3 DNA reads TGTGCCAGCAGCTCTAGCGGCAGCTCCTACAATGAGCAGTTCTTC.

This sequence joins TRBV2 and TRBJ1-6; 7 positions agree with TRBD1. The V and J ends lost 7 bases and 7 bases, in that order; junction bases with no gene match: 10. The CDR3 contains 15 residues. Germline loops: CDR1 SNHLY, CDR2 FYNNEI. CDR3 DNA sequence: TGTGCCAGCAAGAAGGGGGACAGATCAAATTCACCCCTCCACTTT. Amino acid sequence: CASKKGDRSNSPLHF.

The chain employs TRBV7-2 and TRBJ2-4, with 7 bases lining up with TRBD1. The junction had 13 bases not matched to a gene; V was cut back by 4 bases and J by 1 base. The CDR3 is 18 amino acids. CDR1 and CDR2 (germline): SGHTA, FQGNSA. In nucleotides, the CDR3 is TGTGCCAGCAGCTCCCGACAGGGTGAGGGTTTCGCCAAAAACATTCAGTACTTC. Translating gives CASSSRQGEGFAKNIQYF.

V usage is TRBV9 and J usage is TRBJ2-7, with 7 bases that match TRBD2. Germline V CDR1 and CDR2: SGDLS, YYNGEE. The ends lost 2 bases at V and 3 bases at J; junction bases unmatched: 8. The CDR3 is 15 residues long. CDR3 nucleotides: TGTGCCAGCAGCGTGGGCGGGAGCCCGCTCTACGAGCAGTACTTC. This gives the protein CASSVGGSPLYEQYF. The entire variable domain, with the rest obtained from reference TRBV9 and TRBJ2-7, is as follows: DSGVTQTPKHLITATGQRVTLRCSPRSGDLSVYWYQQSLDQGLQFLIQYYNGEERAKGNILERFSAQQFPDLHSELNLSSLELGDSALYFCASSVGGSPLYEQYFGPGTRLTVT.

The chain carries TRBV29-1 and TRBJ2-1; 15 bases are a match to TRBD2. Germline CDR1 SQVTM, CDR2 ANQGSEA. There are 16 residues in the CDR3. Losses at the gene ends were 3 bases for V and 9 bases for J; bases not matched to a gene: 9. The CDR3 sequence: CSVDWTSGRARGEQFF. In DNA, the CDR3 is TGCAGCGTTGATTGGACTAGCGGGAGGGCCCGGGGTGAGCAGTTCTTC.

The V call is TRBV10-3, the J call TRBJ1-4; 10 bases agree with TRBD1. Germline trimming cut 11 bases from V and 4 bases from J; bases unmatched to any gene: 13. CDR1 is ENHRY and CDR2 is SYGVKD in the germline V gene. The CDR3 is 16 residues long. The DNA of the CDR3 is TGTGCCGTATCCCCGGGACAGGGGATGGGTAATGAAAAACTGTTTTTT. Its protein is CAVSPGQGMGNEKLFF.

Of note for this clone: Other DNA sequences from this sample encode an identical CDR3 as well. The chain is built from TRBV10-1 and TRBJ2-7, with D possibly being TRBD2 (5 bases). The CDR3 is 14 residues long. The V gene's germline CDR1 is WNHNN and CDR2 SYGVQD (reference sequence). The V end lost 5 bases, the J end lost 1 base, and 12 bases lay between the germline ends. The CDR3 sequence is CASSKDSSSYEQYF. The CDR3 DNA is TGCGCCAGCAGTAAGGACTCGTCATCCTACGAGCAGTACTTC.

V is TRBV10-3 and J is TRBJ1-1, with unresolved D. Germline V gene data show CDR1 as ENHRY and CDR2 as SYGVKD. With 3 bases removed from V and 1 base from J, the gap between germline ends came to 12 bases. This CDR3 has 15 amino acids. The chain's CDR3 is CAISELESGNTEAFF. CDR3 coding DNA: TGTGCCATCAGTGAATTAGAGAGCGGGAACACTGAAGCTTTCTTT.

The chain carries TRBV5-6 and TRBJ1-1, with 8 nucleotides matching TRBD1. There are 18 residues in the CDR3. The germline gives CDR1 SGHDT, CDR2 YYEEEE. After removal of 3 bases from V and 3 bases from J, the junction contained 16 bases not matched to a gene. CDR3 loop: CASSSLGQGKQGDTEAFF. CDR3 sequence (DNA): TGTGCCAGCAGCTCGTTAGGACAGGGAAAACAAGGGGACACTGAAGCTTTCTTT.

The CDR3 coding sequence is TGTGCCAGCACTTCGGGCAGGGGGCGAGCTGGCTACACCTTC. Its translation: CASTSGRGRAGYTF. The chain recombines TRBV28 with TRBJ1-2, with TRBD1 matching over 8 bases. The CDR3 totals 14 residues. V lost 7 bases, J lost 7 bases, and 11 bases stayed unmatched. Germline-derived CDR1 and CDR2 are MDHEN and SYDVKM.

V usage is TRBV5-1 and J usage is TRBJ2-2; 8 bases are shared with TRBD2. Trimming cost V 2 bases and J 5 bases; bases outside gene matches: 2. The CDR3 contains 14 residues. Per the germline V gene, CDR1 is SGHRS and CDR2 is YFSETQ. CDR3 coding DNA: TGCGCCAGCAGCTTTAGCGGGGAAACCGGGGAGCTGTTTTTT. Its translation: CASSFSGETGELFF.

For the CDR3, the DNA is TGTGCCAGTAGTAGGGGGACAGTGAATGAAAAACTGTTTTTT. Protein sequence: CASSRGTVNEKLFF. The rearrangement links TRBV19 to TRBJ1-4; 7 positions agree with TRBD1. The germline gives CDR1 LNHDA, CDR2 SQIVND (reference sequence). CDR3 length equals 14 residues. V was clipped by 4 bases and J by 5 bases; unmatched bases: 4.